The following is a T cell receptor beta chain sequence with its context. The data are from a study of blood T cell repertoires in COVID-19. For the study at large: Acute and convalescent COVID-19 specimens originated in the United States, Italy and Spain. PBMCs, B-cell-depleted T cells, or T cells provided the cDNA or gDNA that made up the material.

Authors' methods: How many nucleated cells were present was estimated from reference gene primer amplification. TCRdb's copy holds only in-frame clones and misses some; the assay was immunoSEQ multiplex PCR. That table gives V, J and clone size, and the DNA gave D and trimming. This sample has 190,000 or so clones, with nearly 90% found just once. The CDR3 covers 15 residues. Germline V lookup: CDR1 SGHRS, CDR2 YFSETQ. With 1 base removed from V and 4 bases from J, the gap between germline ends came to 14 bases. The chain uses TRBV5-1 and TRBJ2-5; TRBD2 might be the D (5 bases). The TCR sequence derives from a man aged 50 to 59 with acute or convalescent COVID-19. Sequencing used peripheral blood. This CDR3 is CASSLFRDGSETQYF. CDR3 nucleotides: TGCGCCAGCAGCTTGTTCCGGGATGGGTCAGAGACCCAGTACTTC.